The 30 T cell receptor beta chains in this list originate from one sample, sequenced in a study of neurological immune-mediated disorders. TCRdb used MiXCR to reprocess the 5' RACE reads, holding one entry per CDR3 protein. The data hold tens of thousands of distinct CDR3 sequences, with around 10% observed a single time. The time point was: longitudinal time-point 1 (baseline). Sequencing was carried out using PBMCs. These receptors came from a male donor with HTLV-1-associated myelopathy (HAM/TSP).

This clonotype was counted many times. CDR3 protein: CASSLAQKSDTQYF. CDR3 nucleotides: TGCGCCAGCAGCTTGGCCCAGAAGTCAGATACGCAGTATTTT. V and J are TRBV5-1 and TRBJ2-3; unclear D gene. Per germline, CDR1 SGHRS and CDR2 YFSETQ. V was pared by 0 bases and J by 4 bases, with 9 bases between. This CDR3 is 14 amino acids long.

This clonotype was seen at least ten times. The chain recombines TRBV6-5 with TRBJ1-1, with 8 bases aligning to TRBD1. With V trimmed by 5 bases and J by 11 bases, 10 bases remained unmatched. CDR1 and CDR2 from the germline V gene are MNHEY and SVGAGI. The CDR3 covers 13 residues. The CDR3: CASSPNLQGVAFF. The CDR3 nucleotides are TGTGCCAGCAGTCCGAATCTACAGGGGGTCGCTTTCTTT.

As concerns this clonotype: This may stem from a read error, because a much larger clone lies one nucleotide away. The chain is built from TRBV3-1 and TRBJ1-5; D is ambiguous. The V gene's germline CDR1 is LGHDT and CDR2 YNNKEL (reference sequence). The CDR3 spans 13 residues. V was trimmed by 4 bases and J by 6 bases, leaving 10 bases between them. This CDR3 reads CASSPPVGQPQHF. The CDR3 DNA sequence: TGTGCCAGCAGCCCACCGGTGGGTCAGCCCCAGCATTTT.

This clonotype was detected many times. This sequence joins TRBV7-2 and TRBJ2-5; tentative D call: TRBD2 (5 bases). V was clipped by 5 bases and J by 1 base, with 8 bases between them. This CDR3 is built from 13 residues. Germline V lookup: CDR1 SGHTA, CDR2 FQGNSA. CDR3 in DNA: TGTGCCAGCAGCCGGGGAGTCCAAGAGACCCAGTACTTC. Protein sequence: CASSRGVQETQYF.

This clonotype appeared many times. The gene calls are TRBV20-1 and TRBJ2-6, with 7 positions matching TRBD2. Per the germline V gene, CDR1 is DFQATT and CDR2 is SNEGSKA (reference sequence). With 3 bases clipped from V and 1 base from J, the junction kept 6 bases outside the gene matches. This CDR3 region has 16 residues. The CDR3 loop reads CSASAWGGSGANVLTF. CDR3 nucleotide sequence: TGCAGTGCTAGTGCTTGGGGAGGGTCTGGGGCCAACGTCCTGACTTTC.

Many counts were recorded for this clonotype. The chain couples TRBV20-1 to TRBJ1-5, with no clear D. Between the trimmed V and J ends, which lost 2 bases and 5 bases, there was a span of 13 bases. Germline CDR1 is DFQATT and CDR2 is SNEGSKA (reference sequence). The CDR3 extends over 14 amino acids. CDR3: CSARRPGGDQPQHF. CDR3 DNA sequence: TGCAGTGCTAGACGACCCGGCGGGGATCAGCCCCAGCATTTT.

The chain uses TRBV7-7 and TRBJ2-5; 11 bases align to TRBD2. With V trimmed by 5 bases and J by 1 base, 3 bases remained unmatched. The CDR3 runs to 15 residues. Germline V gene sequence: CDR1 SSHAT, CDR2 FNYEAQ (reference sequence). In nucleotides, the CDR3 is TGTGCCAGCAGCCAGACTAGCGGGGTCCAAGAGACCCAGTACTTC. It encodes CASSQTSGVQETQYF.

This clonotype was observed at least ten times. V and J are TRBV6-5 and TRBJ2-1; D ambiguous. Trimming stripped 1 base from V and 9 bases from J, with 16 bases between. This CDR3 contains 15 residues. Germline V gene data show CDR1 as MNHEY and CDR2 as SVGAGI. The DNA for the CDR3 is TGTGCCAGCAGTTACTGGCGGAAGGCGGTCGGTGAGCAGTTCTTC. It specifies CASSYWRKAVGEQFF.

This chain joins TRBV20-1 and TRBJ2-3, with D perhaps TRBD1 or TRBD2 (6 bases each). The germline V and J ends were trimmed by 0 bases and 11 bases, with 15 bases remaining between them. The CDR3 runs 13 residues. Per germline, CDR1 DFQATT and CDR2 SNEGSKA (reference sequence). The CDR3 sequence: CSARDGGTIMQYF. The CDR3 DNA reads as TGCAGTGCTAGAGATGGCGGGACAATTATGCAGTATTTT.

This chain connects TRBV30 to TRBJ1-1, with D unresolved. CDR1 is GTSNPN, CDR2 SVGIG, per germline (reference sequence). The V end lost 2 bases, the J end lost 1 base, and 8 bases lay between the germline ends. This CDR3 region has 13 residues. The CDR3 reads CAWSPKENTEAFF. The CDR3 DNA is TGTGCCTGGAGTCCGAAGGAGAACACTGAAGCTTTCTTT.

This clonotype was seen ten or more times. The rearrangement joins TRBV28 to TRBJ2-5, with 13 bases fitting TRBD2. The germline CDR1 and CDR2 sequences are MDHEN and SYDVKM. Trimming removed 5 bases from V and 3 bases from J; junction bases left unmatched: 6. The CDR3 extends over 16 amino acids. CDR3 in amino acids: CASSPPGLAGEETQYF. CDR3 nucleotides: TGTGCCAGCAGTCCCCCCGGACTAGCGGGGGAAGAGACCCAGTACTTC.

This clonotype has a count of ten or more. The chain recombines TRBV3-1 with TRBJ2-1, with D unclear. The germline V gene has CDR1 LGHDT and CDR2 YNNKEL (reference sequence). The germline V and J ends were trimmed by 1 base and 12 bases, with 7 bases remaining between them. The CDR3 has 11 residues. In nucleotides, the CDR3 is TGTGCCAGCAGCCAAGTCGGCCCGCAGTTCTTC. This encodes CASSQVGPQFF.

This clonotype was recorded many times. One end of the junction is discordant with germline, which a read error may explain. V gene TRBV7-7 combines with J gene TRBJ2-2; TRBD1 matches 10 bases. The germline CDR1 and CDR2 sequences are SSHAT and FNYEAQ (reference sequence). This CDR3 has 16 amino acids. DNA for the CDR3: TGTGCTAGCAGCTTGATGGGACAGGGGACCACCGGGGAGCTGTTTTTT. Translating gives CASSLMGQGTTGELFF. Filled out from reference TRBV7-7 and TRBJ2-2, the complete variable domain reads GAGVSQSPRYKVTKRGQDVTLRCDPISSHATLYWYQQALGQGPEFLTYFNYEAQPDKSGLPSDRFSAERPEGSISTLTIQRTEQRDSAMYRCASSLMGQGTTGELFFGEGSRLTVL.

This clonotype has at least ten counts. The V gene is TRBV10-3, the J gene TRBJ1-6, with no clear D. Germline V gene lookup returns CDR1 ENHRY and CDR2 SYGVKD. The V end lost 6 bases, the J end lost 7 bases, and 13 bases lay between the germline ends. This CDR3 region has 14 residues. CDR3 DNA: TGTGCCATCAGGTCGGACGCGTTGAATTCACCCCTCCACTTT. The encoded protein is CAIRSDALNSPLHF.

The CDR3 region is CASSQDTVTEAFF. DNA for the CDR3: TGTGCCAGCAGCCAAGATACGGTTACTGAAGCTTTCTTT. The chain joins TRBV3-1 to TRBJ1-1, with D hard to call. The CDR3 consists of 13 residues. Germline CDR1 reads LGHDT; CDR2 reads YNNKEL (reference sequence). Trimming pared 0 bases from V and 5 bases from J, leaving 7 bases between.

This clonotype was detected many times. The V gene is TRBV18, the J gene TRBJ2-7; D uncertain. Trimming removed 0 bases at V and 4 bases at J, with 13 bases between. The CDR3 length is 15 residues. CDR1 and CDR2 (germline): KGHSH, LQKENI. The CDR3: CASSPPSRPTYEQYF. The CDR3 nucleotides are TGTGCCAGCTCACCACCGAGCCGGCCCACTTACGAGCAGTACTTC.

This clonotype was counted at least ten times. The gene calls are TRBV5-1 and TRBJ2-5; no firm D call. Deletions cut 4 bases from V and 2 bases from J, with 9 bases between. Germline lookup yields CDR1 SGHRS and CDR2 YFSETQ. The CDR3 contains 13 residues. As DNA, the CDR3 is TGCGCCAGCAGCCCGTTACCGCAAGAGACCCAGTACTTC. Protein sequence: CASSPLPQETQYF.

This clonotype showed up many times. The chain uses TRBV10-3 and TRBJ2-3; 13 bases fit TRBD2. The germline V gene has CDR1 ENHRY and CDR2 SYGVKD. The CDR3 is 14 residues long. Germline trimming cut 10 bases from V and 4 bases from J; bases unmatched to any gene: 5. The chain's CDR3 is CATIGLAGADTQYF. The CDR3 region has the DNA TGTGCCACCATCGGACTAGCGGGGGCAGATACGCAGTATTTT.

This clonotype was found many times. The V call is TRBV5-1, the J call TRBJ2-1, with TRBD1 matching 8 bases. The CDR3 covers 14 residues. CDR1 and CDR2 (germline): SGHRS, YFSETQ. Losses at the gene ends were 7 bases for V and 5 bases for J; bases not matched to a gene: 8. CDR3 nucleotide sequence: TGCGCCAGCGCCCCCGGGACAGGTAACAATGAGCAGTTCTTC. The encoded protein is CASAPGTGNNEQFF.

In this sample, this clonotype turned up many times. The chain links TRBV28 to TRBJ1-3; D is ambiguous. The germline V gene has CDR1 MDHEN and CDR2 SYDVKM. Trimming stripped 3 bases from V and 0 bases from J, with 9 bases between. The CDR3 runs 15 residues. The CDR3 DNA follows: TGTGCCAGCAGTTTCGGCGCGAGCTCTGGAAACACCATATATTTT. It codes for CASSFGASSGNTIYF.

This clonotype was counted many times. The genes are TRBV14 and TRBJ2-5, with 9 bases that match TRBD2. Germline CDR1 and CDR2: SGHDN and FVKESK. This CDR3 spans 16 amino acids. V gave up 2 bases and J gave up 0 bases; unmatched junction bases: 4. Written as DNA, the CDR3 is TGTGCCAGCAGCCAACTGCGGGGGGGGAACCAAGAGACCCAGTACTTC. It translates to CASSQLRGGNQETQYF.

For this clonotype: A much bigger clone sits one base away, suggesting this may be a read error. Written as DNA, the CDR3 is TGTGCCAGCAGCTCAAATTCCCTTAACTATGGCTACACCTTC. Protein product: CASSSNSLNYGYTF. This sequence joins TRBV28 and TRBJ1-2; D gene unclear. The CDR3 totals 14 residues. The germline V gene has CDR1 MDHEN and CDR2 SYDVKM. V lost 6 bases, J lost 1 base, and 12 bases lay in between.

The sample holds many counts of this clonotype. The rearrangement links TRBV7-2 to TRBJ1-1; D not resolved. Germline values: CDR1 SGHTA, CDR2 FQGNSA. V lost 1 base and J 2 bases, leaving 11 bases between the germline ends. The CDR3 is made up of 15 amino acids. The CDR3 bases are TGTGCCAGCAGCTTAGATCCTCGGGAAAACACTGAAGCTTTCTTT. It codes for CASSLDPRENTEAFF.

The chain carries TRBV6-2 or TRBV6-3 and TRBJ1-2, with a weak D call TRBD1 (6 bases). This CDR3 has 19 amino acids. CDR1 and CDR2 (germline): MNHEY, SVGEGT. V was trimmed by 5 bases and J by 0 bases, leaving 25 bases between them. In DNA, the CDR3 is TGTGCCAGCAGTCCCTCCCGGACAGCCCCGACCGATACTAACTATGGCTACACCTTC. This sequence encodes CASSPSRTAPTDTNYGYTF.

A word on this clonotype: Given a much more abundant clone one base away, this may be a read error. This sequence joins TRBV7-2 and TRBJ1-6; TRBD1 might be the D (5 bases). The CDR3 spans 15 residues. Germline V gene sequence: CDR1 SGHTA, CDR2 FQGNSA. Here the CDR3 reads CANSLARGWNSPLHF. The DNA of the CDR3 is TGTGCCAACAGCTTAGCGCGGGGGTGGAATTCACCCCTCCACTTT.

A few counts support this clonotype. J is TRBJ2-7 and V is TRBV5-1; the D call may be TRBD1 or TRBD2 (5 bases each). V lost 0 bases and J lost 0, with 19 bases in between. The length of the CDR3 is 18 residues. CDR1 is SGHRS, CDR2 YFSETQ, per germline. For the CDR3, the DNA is TGCGCCAGCAGCTTGGTTTTGAGGGTCGGGGCGTACTCCTACGAGCAGTACTTC. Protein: CASSLVLRVGAYSYEQYF.

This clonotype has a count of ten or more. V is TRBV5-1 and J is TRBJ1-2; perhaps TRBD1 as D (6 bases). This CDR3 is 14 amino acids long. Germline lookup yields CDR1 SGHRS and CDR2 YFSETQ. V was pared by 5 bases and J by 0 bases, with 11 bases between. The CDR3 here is CASRAGTTNYGYTF. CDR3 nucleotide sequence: TGCGCCAGCAGGGCCGGGACAACTAACTATGGCTACACCTTC.

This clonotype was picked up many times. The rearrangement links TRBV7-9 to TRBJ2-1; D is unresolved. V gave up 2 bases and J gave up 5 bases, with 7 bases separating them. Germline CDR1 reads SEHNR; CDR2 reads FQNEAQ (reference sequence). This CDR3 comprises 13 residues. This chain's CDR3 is CASSLTDHNEQFF. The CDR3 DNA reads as TGTGCCAGCAGCTTAACGGACCACAATGAGCAGTTCTTC. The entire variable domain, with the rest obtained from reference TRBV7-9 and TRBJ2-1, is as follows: DTGVSQNPRHKITKRGQNVTFRCDPISEHNRLYWYRQTLGQGPEFLTYFQNEAQLEKSRLLSDRFSAERPKGSFSTLEIQRTEQGDSAMYLCASSLTDHNEQFFGPGTRLTVL.

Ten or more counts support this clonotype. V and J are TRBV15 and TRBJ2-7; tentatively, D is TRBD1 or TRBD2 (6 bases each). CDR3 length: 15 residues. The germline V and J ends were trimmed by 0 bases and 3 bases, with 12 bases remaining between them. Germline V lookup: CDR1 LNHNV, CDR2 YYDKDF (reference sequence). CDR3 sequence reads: CATSRDAGGGYEQYF. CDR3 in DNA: TGTGCCACCAGCAGAGATGCCGGGGGCGGCTACGAGCAGTACTTC.

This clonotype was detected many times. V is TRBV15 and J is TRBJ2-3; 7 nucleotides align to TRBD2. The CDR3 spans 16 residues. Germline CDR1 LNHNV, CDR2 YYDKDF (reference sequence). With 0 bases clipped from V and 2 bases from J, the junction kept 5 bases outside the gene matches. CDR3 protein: CATSRDWGGITDTQYF. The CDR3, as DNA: TGTGCCACCAGCAGAGATTGGGGGGGGATCACAGATACGCAGTATTTT.